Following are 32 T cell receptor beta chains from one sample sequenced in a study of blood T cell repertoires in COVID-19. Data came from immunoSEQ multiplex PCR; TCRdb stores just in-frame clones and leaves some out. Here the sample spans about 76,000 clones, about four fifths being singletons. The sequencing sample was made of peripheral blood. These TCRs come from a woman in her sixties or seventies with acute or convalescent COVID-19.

The DNA for the CDR3 is TGTGCCAGCAGCAGCAGGGGAATCCAAGAGACCCAGTACTTC. Its translation is CASSSRGIQETQYF. The V call is TRBV11-3, the J call TRBJ2-5, with D maybe TRBD1 (6 bases). Trimming removed 5 bases at V and 1 base at J, with 11 bases between. The CDR3 is 14 amino acids. CDR1 is SGHNT, CDR2 YENEEA, per germline.

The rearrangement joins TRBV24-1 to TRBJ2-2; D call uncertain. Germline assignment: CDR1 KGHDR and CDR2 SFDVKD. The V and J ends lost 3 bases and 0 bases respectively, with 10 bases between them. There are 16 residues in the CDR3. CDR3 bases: TGTGCCACCAGTGATCCTGGAGAAGCGAACACCGGGGAGCTGTTTTTT. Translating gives CATSDPGEANTGELFF.

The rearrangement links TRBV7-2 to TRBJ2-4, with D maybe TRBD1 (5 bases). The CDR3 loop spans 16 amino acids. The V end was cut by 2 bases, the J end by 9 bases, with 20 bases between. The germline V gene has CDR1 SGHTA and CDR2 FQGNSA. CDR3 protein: CASSLTLDTLGRIQYF. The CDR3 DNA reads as TGTGCCAGCAGCTTAACTTTGGACACTCTTGGGCGCATTCAGTACTTC. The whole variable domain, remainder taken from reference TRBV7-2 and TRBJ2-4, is GAGVSQSPSNKVTEKGKDVELRCDPISGHTALYWYRQSLGQGLEFLIYFQGNSAPDKSGLPSDRFSAERTGGSVSTLTIQRTQQEDSAVYLCASSLTLDTLGRIQYFGAGTRLSVL.

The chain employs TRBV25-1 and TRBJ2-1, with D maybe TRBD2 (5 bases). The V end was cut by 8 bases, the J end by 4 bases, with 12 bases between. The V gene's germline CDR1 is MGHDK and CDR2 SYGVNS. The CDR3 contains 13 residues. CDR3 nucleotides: TGTGCCAGCTCCCTCACGGGGTACAATGAGCAGTTCTTC. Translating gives CASSLTGYNEQFF.

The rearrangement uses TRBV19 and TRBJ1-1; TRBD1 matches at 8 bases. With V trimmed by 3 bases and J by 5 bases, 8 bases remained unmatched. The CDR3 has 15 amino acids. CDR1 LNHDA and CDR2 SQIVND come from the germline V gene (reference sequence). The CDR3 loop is CASSIFRTGNTEAFF. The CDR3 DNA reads TGTGCCAGTAGTATTTTCCGGACAGGGAATACTGAAGCTTTCTTT.

The CDR3 loop reads CASSPRASAGTDTQYF. CDR3 DNA sequence: TGTGCCAGCAGCCCGAGGGCTAGCGCCGGCACAGATACGCAGTATTTT. The chain has TRBV11-3 and TRBJ2-3; D might be TRBD2 (6 bases). Germline lookup yields CDR1 SGHNT and CDR2 YENEEA. V was trimmed by 5 bases and J by 1 base, leaving 16 bases between them. This CDR3 contains 16 residues.

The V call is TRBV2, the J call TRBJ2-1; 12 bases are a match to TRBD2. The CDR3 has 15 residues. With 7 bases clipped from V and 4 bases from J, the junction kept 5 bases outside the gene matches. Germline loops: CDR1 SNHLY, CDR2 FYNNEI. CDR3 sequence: CASILGLAGYNEQFF. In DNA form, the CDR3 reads TGTGCCAGCATTCTCGGACTAGCGGGGTACAATGAGCAGTTCTTC.

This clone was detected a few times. The CDR3 is CASSHGTGLFLEWAGELFF. The CDR3 nucleotides read TGTGCCAGCAGTCATGGGACAGGGTTATTTCTTGAGTGGGCCGGGGAGCTGTTTTTT. The chain carries TRBV2 and TRBJ2-2, with 9 bases fitting TRBD1. CDR1 is SNHLY, CDR2 FYNNEI, per germline. V gave up 5 bases and J gave up 6 bases; unmatched junction bases: 19. The CDR3 has 19 residues. The full variable domain, with the rest looked up from reference TRBV2 and TRBJ2-2, is EPEVTQTPSHQVTQMGQEVILRCVPISNHLYFYWYRQILGQKVEFLVSFYNNEISEKSEIFDDQFSVERPDGSNFTLKIRSTKLEDSAMYFCASSHGTGLFLEWAGELFFGEGSRLTVL.

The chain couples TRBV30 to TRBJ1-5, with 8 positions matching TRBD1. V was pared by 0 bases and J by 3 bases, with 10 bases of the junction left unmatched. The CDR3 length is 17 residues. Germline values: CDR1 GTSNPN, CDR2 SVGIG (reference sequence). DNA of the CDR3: TGTGCCTGGAGTGTACCATGGTCGGGACAGGACAATCAGCCCCAGCATTTT. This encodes CAWSVPWSGQDNQPQHF.

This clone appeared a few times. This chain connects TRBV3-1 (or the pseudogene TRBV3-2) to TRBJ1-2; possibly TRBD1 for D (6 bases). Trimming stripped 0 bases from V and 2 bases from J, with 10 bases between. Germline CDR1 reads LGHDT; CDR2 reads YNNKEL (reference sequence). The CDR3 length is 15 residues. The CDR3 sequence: CASSQEEGGNYGYTF. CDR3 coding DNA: TGTGCCAGCAGCCAAGAGGAGGGGGGGAACTATGGCTACACCTTC.

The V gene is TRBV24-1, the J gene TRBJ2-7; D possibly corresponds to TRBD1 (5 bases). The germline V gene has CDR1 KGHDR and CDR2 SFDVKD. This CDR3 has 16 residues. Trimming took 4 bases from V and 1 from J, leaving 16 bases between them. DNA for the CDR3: TGTGCCACCAGTGAGAGTACGGCAGGGAAATCCTACGAGCAGTACTTC. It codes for CATSESTAGKSYEQYF.

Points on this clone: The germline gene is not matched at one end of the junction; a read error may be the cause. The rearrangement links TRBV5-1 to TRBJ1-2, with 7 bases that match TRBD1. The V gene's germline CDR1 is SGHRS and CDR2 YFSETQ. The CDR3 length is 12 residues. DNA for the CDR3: TGCGCCAGCAGCCCGGAACACGGGACAGCCGACTTC. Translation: CASSPEHGTADF.

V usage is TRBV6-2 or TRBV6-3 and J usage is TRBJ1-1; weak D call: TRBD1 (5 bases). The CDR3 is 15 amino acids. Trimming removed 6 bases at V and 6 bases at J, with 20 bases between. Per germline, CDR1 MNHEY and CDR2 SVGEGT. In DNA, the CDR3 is TGTGCCAGCAGCCCCGCGGGCAGGGAGGGACCTGAAGCTTTCTTT. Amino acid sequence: CASSPAGREGPEAFF.

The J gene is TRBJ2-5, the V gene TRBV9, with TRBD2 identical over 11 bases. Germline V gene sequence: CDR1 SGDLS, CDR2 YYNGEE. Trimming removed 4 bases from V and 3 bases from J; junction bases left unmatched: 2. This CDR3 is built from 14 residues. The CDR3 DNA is TGTGCCAGCAGCATTAGCGGGGGGGAAGAGACCCAGTACTTC. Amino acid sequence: CASSISGGEETQYF.

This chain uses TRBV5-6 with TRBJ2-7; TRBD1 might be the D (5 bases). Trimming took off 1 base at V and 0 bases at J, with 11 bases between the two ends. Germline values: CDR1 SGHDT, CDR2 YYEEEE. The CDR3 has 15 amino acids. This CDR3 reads CASSLSGANSYEQYV. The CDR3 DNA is TGTGCCAGCAGCTTGTCTGGGGCCAACTCCTACGAGCAGTACGTC.

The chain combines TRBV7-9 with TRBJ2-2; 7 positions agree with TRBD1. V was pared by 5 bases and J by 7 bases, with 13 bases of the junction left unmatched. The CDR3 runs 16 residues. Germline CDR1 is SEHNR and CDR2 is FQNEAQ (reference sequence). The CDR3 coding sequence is TGTGCCAGCAGCCATTTAGGAAGGGGGCGAGTCGGGGAGCTGTTTTTT. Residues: CASSHLGRGRVGELFF.

The DNA of the CDR3 is TGTGCCAGCAGCCGGACTGGGGTCGCCTACGAGCAGTACGTC. Residues: CASSRTGVAYEQYV. The chain combines TRBV14 with TRBJ2-7; D may be TRBD2 (5 bases). There are 14 residues in the CDR3. The germline V gene has CDR1 SGHDN and CDR2 FVKESK. Between the trimmed V and J ends, which lost 4 bases and 2 bases, there was a span of 12 bases.

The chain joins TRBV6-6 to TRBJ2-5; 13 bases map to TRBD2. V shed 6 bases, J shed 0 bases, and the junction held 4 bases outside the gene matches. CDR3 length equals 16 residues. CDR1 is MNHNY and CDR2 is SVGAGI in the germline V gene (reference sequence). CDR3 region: CASRRTSGGNQETQYF. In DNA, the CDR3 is TGTGCCAGCAGACGGACTAGCGGGGGAAACCAAGAGACCCAGTACTTC.

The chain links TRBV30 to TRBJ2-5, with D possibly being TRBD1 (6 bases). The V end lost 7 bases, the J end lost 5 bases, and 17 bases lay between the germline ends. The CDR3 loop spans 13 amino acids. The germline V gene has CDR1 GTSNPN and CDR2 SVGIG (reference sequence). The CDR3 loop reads CASSSRGGETQYF. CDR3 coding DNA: TGTGCCTCTTCCTCCAGGGGTGGCGAGACCCAGTACTTC. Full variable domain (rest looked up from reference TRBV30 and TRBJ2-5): SQTIHQWPATLVQPVGSPLSLECTVEGTSNPNLYWYRQAAGRGLQLLFYSVGIGQISSEVPQNLSASRPQDRQFILSSKKLLLSDSGFYLCASSSRGGETQYFGPGTRLLVL.

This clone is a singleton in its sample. The CDR3 loop is CASSVGLAGPNEQFF. The CDR3, as DNA: TGTGCCAGCAGCGTAGGACTAGCGGGGCCGAATGAGCAGTTCTTC. J is TRBJ2-1 and V is TRBV9; 11 nucleotides agree with TRBD2. Germline V lookup: CDR1 SGDLS, CDR2 YYNGEE. CDR3 length equals 15 residues. Germline trimming cut 0 bases from V and 7 bases from J; bases unmatched to any gene: 3.

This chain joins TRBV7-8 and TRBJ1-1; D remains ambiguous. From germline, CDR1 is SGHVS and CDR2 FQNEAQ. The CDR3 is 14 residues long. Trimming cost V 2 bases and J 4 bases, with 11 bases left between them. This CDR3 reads CASSLNRGGTEAFF. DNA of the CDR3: TGTGCCAGCAGCTTAAATCGGGGTGGCACTGAAGCTTTCTTT.

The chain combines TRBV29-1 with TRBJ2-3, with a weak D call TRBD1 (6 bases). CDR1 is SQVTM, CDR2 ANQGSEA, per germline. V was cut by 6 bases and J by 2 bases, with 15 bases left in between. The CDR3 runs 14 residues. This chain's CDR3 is CSVGEDRITDTQYF. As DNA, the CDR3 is TGCAGCGTCGGAGAAGACAGGATCACAGATACGCAGTATTTT.

The CDR3 DNA is TGCGCCAGCAGCTTGGCCCCCCGGGACAGGGTTAATGAGCAGTTCTTC. Protein sequence: CASSLAPRDRVNEQFF. This rearrangement joins TRBV5-1 to TRBJ2-1; TRBD1 matches at 9 bases. From germline, CDR1 is SGHRS and CDR2 YFSETQ. V lost 0 bases and J lost 7; bases outside the gene matches: 8. The CDR3 length is 16 residues.

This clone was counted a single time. DNA for the CDR3: TGTGCCAGCCACAGGGTAGGGTCCTACGAGCAGTACTTC. This codes for CASHRVGSYEQYF. The rearrangement joins TRBV12-3 or TRBV12-4 to TRBJ2-7; a possible D gene is TRBD1 (6 bases). The CDR3 contains 13 residues. Trimming left V 8 bases short and J 1 base short, with 12 bases between.

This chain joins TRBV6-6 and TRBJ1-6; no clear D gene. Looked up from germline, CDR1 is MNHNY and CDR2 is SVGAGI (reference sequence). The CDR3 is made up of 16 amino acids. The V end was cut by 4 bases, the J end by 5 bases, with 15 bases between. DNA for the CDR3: TGTGCCAGCAGTTTAGAGGCCTCCAGCAATAATTCACCCCTCCACTTT. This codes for CASSLEASSNNSPLHF.

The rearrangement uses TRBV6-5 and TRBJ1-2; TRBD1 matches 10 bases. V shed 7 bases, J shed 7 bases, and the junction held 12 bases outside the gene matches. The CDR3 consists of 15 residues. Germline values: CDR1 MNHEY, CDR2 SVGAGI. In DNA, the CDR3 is TGTGCCAGCATTACTCCCGGGACAGGGGTTCCTGGCTACACCTTC. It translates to CASITPGTGVPGYTF.

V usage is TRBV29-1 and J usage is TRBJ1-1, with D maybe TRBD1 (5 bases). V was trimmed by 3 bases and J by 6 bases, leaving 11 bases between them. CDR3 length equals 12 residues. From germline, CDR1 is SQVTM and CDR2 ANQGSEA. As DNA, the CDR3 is TGCAGCGTTGAGCGGGGGGGGGCTGAAGCTTTCTTT. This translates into CSVERGGAEAFF.

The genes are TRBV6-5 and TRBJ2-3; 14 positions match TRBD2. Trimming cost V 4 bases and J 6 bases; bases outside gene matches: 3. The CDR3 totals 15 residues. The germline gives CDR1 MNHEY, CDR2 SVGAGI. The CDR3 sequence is CASSSWTSGGDTQYF. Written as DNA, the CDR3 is TGTGCCAGCAGTTCATGGACTAGCGGGGGGGATACGCAGTATTTT.

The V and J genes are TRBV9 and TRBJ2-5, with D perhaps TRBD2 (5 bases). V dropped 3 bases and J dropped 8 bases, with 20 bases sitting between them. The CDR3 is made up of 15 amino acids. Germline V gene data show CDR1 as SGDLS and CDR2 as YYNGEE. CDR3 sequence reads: CASSAQTQPGSTQYF. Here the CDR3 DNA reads TGTGCCAGCAGCGCTCAAACCCAACCGGGGAGTACCCAGTACTTC.

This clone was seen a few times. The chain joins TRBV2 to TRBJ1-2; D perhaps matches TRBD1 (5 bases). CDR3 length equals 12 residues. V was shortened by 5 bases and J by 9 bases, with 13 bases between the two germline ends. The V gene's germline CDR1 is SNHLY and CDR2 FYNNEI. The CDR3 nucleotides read TGTGCCAGCAGTCTTGACAGCCGAAGCTACACCTTC. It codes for CASSLDSRSYTF.

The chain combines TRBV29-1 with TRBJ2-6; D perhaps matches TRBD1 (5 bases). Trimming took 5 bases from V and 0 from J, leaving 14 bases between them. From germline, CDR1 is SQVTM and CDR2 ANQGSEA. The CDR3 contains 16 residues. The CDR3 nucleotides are TGCAGCGTTTCACCAGGGCCAAACTCTGGGGCCAACGTCCTGACTTTC. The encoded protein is CSVSPGPNSGANVLTF.

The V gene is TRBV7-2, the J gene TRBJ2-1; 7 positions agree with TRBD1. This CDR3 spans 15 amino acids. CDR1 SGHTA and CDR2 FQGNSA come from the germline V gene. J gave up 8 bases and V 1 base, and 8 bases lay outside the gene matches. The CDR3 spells CASSLGQGVFDEQFF. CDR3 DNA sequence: TGTGCCAGCAGCTTAGGGCAGGGGGTTTTCGATGAGCAGTTCTTC. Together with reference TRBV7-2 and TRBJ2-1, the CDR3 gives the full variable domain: GAGVSQSPSNKVTEKGKDVELRCDPISGHTALYWYRQSLGQGLEFLIYFQGNSAPDKSGLPSDRFSAERTGGSVSTLTIQRTQQEDSAVYLCASSLGQGVFDEQFFGPGTRLTVL.